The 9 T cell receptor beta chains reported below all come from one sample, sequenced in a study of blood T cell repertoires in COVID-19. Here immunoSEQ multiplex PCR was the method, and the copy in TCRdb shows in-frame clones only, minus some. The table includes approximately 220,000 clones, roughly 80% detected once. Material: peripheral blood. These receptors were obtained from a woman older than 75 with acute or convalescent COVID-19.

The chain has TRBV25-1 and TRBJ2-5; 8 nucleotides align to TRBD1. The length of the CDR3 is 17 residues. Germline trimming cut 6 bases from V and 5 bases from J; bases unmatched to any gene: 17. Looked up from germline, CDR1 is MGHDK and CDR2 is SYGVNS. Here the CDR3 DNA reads TGTGCCAGCAGCGGCCCCTCCGGACAGGGAAGGGGTGAGACCCAGTACTTC. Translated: CASSGPSGQGRGETQYF.

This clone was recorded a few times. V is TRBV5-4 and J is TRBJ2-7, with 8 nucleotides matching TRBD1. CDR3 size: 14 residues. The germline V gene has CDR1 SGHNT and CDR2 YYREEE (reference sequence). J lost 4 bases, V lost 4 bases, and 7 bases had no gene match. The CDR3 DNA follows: TGTGCCAGCAGCCAGAGGACAGGGACTTACGAGCAGTACTTC. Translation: CASSQRTGTYEQYF. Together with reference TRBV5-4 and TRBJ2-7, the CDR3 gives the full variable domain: ETGVTQSPTHLIKTRGQQVTLRCSSQSGHNTVSWYQQALGQGPQFIFQYYREEENGRGNFPPRFSGLQFPNYSSELNVNALELDDSALYLCASSQRTGTYEQYFGPGTRLTVT.

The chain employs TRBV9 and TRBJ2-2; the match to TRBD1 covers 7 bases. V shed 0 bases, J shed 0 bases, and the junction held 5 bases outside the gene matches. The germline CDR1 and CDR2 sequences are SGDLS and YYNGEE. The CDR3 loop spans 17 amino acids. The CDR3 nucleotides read TGTGCCAGCAGCGTAGGGGGCCAGGGGGCGAACACCGGGGAGCTGTTTTTT. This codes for CASSVGGQGANTGELFF.

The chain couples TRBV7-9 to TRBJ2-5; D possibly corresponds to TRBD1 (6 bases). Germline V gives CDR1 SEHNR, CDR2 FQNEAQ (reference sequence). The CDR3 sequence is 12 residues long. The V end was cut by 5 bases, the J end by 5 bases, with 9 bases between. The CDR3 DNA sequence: TGTGCCAGCAGCCCTCAGGGGGAGACCCAGTACTTC. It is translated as CASSPQGETQYF.

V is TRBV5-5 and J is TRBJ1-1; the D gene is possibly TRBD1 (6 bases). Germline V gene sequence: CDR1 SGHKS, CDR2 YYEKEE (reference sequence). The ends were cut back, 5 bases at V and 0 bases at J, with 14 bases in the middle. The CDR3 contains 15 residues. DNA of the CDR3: TGTGCCAGCAGTCCCGGACAGAACTTGAACACTGAAGCTTTCTTT. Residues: CASSPGQNLNTEAFF.

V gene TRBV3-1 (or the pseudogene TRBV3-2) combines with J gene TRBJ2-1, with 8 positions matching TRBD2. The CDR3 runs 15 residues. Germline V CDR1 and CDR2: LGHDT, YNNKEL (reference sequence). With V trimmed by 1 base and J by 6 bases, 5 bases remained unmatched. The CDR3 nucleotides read TGTGCCAGCAGCCAAGGGGGACTAGTAGGCAATGAGCAGTTCTTC. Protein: CASSQGGLVGNEQFF.

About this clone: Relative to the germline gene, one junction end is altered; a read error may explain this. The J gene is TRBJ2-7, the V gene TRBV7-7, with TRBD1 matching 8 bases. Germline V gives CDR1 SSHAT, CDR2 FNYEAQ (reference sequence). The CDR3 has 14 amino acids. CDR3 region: CASSAGQGKYEQYF. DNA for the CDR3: TGTGCTAGCAGCGCCGGACAGGGAAAGTACGAGCAGTACTTC.

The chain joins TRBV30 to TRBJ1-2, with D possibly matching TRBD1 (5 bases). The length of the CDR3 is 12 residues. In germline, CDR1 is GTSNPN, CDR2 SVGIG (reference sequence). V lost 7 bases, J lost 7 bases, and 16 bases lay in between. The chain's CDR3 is CASKGNWFGYTF. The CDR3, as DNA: TGTGCCTCCAAGGGGAACTGGTTTGGCTACACCTTC.

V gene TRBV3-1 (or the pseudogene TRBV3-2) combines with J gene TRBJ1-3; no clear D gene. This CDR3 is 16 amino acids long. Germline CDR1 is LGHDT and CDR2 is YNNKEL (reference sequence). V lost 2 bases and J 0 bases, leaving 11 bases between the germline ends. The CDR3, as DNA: TGTGCCAGCAGCCAACCATTACAGAGCTCTGGAAACACCATATATTTT. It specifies CASSQPLQSSGNTIYF.